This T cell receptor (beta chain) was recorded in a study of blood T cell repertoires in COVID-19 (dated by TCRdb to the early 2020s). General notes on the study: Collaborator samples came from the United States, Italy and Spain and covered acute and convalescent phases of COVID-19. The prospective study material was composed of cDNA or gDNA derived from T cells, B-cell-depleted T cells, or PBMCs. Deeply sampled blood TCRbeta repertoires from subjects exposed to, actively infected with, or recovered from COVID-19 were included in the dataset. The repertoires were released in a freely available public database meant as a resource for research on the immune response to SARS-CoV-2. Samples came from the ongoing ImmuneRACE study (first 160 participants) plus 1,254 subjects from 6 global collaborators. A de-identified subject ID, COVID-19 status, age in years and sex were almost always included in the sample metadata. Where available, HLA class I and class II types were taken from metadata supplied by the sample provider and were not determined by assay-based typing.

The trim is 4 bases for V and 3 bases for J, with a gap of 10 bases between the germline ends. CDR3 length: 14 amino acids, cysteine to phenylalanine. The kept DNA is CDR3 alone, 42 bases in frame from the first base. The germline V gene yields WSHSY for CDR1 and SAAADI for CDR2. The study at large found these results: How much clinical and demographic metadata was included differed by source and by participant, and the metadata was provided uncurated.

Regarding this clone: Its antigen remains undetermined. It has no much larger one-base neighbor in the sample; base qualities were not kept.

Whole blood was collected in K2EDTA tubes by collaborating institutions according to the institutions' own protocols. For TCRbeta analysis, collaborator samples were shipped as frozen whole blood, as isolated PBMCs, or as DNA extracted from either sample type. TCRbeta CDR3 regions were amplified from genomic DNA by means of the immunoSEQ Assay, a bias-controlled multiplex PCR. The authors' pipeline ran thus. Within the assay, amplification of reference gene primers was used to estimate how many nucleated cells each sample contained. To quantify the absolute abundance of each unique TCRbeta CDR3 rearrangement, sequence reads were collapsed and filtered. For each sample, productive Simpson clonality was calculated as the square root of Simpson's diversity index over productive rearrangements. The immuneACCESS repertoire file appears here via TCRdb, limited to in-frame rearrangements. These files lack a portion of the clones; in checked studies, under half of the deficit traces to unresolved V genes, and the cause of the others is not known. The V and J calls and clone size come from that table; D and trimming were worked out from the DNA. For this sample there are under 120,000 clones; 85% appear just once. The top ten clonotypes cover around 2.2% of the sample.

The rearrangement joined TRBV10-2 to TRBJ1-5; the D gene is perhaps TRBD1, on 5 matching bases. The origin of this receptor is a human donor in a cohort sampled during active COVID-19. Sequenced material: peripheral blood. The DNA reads TGCGCCAGCAGTGCCGACAGCTACAATCAGCCCCAGCATTTT. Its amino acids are CASSADSYNQPQHF.